The 21 T cell receptor beta chains listed next were all sequenced from one sample in a study of blood T cell repertoires in COVID-19. Here immunoSEQ multiplex PCR was the method, and the copy in TCRdb shows in-frame clones only, minus some. The top ten hold around 3.7% of the sample, which has 200,000 to 250,000 clones, roughly 88% seen once. The sequenced sample consisted of PBMCs or T cells enriched from blood (not recorded which). These receptors were obtained from a woman aged 25 to 39 who had been exposed to COVID-19.

The genes are TRBV3-1 (or the pseudogene TRBV3-2) and TRBJ2-7; 9 nucleotides align to TRBD1. This CDR3 is built from 14 residues. The germline V gene has CDR1 LGHDT and CDR2 YNNKEL (reference sequence). V lost 5 bases, J lost 3 bases, and 5 bases stayed unmatched. The CDR3 DNA reads as TGTGCCAGCAGCGTGGGACAGGGCCTCTACGAGCAGTACTTC. It translates to CASSVGQGLYEQYF.

Concerning this clone itself: Other DNA sequences in the sample encode the same CDR3. CDR3 residues: CASSLEAGGYGYTF. In DNA, the CDR3 is TGTGCCAGCAGCTTAGAGGCAGGGGGCTATGGCTACACCTTC. The chain recombines TRBV7-9 with TRBJ1-2; 7 bases line up with TRBD1. With V trimmed by 1 base and J by 4 bases, 3 bases remained unmatched. The CDR3 consists of 14 residues. Germline V gives CDR1 SEHNR, CDR2 FQNEAQ (reference sequence).

This clone showed up just a few times. The chain uses TRBV2 and TRBJ2-7; 10 nucleotides match TRBD1. From germline, CDR1 is SNHLY and CDR2 FYNNEI. This CDR3 is 14 amino acids long. J was trimmed by 3 bases and V by 5 bases; bases with no gene match: 4. The CDR3 here is CASSSGTGVYEQYF. The CDR3, as DNA: TGTGCCAGCAGTTCCGGGACAGGGGTCTACGAGCAGTACTTC.

V gene TRBV11-2 combines with J gene TRBJ1-1; possible D gene TRBD1, 6 bases. V was clipped by 0 bases and J by 5 bases, with 13 bases between them. CDR1 and CDR2 from the germline V gene are SGHAT and FQNNGV. CDR3 size: 15 residues. CDR3 DNA: TGTGCCAGCAGCTTAGAAACAGGGATGAGAACTGAAGCTTTCTTT. Protein product: CASSLETGMRTEAFF.

This chain joins TRBV29-1 and TRBJ2-5; TRBD2 matches at 11 bases. With 5 bases clipped from V and 5 bases from J, the junction kept 7 bases outside the gene matches. The CDR3 consists of 14 residues. Germline V lookup: CDR1 SQVTM, CDR2 ANQGSEA. The CDR3 DNA reads as TGCAGCGTTACGACTAGCGGGATTGGGGAGACCCAGTACTTC. Residues: CSVTTSGIGETQYF.

The chain is built from TRBV19 and TRBJ2-2; D is uncertain. CDR1 is LNHDA and CDR2 is SQIVND in the germline V gene (reference sequence). The CDR3 loop spans 10 amino acids. V was cut by 6 bases and J by 8 bases, with 4 bases left in between. The chain's CDR3 is CASRRGELFF. CDR3 sequence (DNA): TGTGCCAGTAGGCGTGGGGAGCTGTTTTTT.

V gene TRBV4-1 combines with J gene TRBJ2-3; possible D gene TRBD2, 6 bases. Germline values: CDR1 MGHRA, CDR2 YSYEKL. The CDR3 spans 17 residues. Trimming cost V 4 bases and J 3 bases, with 20 bases left between them. CDR3 region: CASSPIQIREQTDTQYF. The DNA of the CDR3 is TGCGCCAGCAGCCCCATCCAGATCCGGGAGCAAACAGATACGCAGTATTTT.

The chain uses TRBV11-2 and TRBJ1-4, with 7 bases identical to TRBD1. Germline lookup yields CDR1 SGHAT and CDR2 FQNNGV. V gave up 6 bases and J gave up 6 bases; unmatched junction bases: 7. The CDR3 has 14 amino acids. The CDR3 nucleotides are TGTGCCAGCAGATCCCGACAGGGAGATGAAAAACTGTTTTTT. Translated, it gives CASRSRQGDEKLFF.

The chain couples TRBV6-5 to TRBJ1-2, with 11 bases fitting TRBD1. J was trimmed by 8 bases and V by 7 bases; bases with no gene match: 6. This CDR3 has 13 residues. Per the germline V gene, CDR1 is MNHEY and CDR2 is SVGAGI. CDR3 in DNA: TGTGCCAGCATCGGACAGGGGGCGCGAGGCTACACCTTC. Protein sequence: CASIGQGARGYTF.

The V and J genes are TRBV5-6 and TRBJ2-1, with 9 bases aligning to TRBD2. CDR1 and CDR2 from the germline V gene are SGHDT and YYEEEE. The CDR3 sequence is 18 residues long. Germline trimming cut 0 bases from V and 0 bases from J; bases unmatched to any gene: 7. DNA of the CDR3: TGTGCCAGCAGCTTGGTCTTTGCTAGCGGGACCTCCTACAATGAGCAGTTCTTC. Translating it yields CASSLVFASGTSYNEQFF.

The rearrangement links TRBV11-2 to TRBJ2-3; TRBD2 is a possible D gene (6 bases). From germline, CDR1 is SGHAT and CDR2 FQNNGV. Trimming stripped 2 bases from V and 6 bases from J, with 18 bases between. This CDR3 spans 16 amino acids. The CDR3 DNA reads TGTGCCAGCAGCTTAAGGGCTAGCGCTTACGAGGATACGCAGTATTTT. It codes for CASSLRASAYEDTQYF. Looking up the rest from reference TRBV11-2 and TRBJ2-3 gives the full variable domain: EAGVAQSPRYKIIEKRQSVAFWCNPISGHATLYWYQQILGQGPKLLIQFQNNGVVDDSQLPKDRFSAERLKGVDSTLKIQPAKLEDSAVYLCASSLRASAYEDTQYFGPGTRLTVL.

V usage is TRBV13 and J usage is TRBJ2-3; D not resolved. The CDR3 extends over 13 amino acids. V was clipped by 3 bases and J by 2 bases, with 6 bases between them. Germline assignment: CDR1 PRHDT and CDR2 FYEKMQ (reference sequence). CDR3 protein: CASSLGITDTQYF. The DNA of the CDR3 is TGTGCCAGCAGCTTGGGCATCACAGATACGCAGTATTTT.

The chain is built from TRBV27 and TRBJ2-3, with D perhaps matching TRBD2 (5 bases). CDR3 length: 14 residues. The germline CDR1 and CDR2 sequences are MNHEY and SMNVEV (reference sequence). Trimming took off 5 bases at V and 7 bases at J, with 16 bases between the two ends. Here the CDR3 reads CASSKREGWNTQYF. CDR3 bases: TGTGCCAGCAGTAAAAGAGAGGGCTGGAATACGCAGTATTTT.

V and J are TRBV4-1 and TRBJ1-3, with D perhaps matching TRBD1 (6 bases). Trimming removed 1 base from V and 6 bases from J, with 31 bases in between. The CDR3 loop spans 21 amino acids. CDR1 and CDR2 (germline): MGHRA, YSYEKL. CDR3: CASSQVHPMGGRHRVQNTIYF. As DNA, the CDR3 is TGCGCCAGCAGCCAAGTGCACCCTATGGGGGGGAGACACAGGGTCCAAAACACCATATATTTT.

This clone was recorded once. The V gene is TRBV3-1 (or the pseudogene TRBV3-2), the J gene TRBJ2-3; D not certain. V dropped 3 bases and J dropped 4 bases, with 5 bases sitting between them. CDR3 length equals 12 residues. Germline CDR1 reads LGHDT; CDR2 reads YNNKEL (reference sequence). The CDR3 nucleotides are TGTGCCAGCAGCCACTACGCAGATACGCAGTATTTT. It yields the protein CASSHYADTQYF.

This rearrangement joins TRBV5-5 to TRBJ1-4, with TRBD1 as a possible D gene (5 bases). The CDR3 runs 15 residues. Germline V gene sequence: CDR1 SGHKS, CDR2 YYEKEE (reference sequence). Trimming took off 4 bases at V and 7 bases at J, with 17 bases between the two ends. The CDR3 protein is CASSPLGGDGEKLFF. The CDR3 DNA reads as TGTGCCAGCAGCCCTTTAGGAGGGGATGGTGAAAAACTGTTTTTT.

The V call is TRBV19, the J call TRBJ2-2; weak D call: TRBD2 (6 bases). CDR1 LNHDA and CDR2 SQIVND come from the germline V gene (reference sequence). This CDR3 comprises 14 residues. The V end was cut by 3 bases, the J end by 6 bases, with 11 bases between. The CDR3 DNA is TGTGCCAGTAGTATGGAATGGGGGGCCGGGGAGCTGTTTTTT. Translating it yields CASSMEWGAGELFF.

This chain connects TRBV30 to TRBJ1-5, with D perhaps TRBD1 (5 bases). With 2 bases removed from V and 4 bases from J, the gap between germline ends came to 15 bases. CDR1 and CDR2 (germline): GTSNPN, SVGIG (reference sequence). The CDR3 runs 15 residues. The CDR3 here is CAWSRGRRDNQPQHF. The CDR3 DNA reads as TGTGCCTGGAGTAGGGGTAGGAGGGATAATCAGCCCCAGCATTTT.

The CDR3: CASSSRTGGAGGDGYTF. CDR3 bases: TGTGCCAGCAGCTCTCGGACAGGGGGCGCGGGGGGAGATGGCTACACCTTC. V gene TRBV5-4 combines with J gene TRBJ1-2; 11 bases align to TRBD1. From germline, CDR1 is SGHNT and CDR2 YYREEE (reference sequence). V shed 3 bases and J 6 bases; nucleotides not matched to a gene: 13. There are 17 residues in the CDR3.

The chain combines TRBV13 with TRBJ2-1, with D perhaps TRBD2 (5 bases). Trimming left V 5 bases short and J 7 bases short, with 18 bases between. Germline V lookup: CDR1 PRHDT, CDR2 FYEKMQ (reference sequence). The CDR3 is 15 residues long. The CDR3 here is CASSQRTPAANEQFF. The CDR3 DNA reads TGTGCCAGCAGCCAAAGGACTCCAGCGGCGAATGAGCAGTTCTTC.

The chain joins TRBV4-1 to TRBJ2-7; D uncertain. Trimming stripped 1 base from V and 3 bases from J, with 4 bases between. CDR3 length equals 12 residues. The germline gives CDR1 MGHRA, CDR2 YSYEKL. CDR3 nucleotide sequence: TGCGCCAGCAGCCAAGCCAGCTACGAGCAGTACTTC. It codes for CASSQASYEQYF.